This T cell receptor beta chain was recovered during a study of blood T cell repertoires in COVID-19. Study details: Some COVID-19 samples were acute and others convalescent; all came from the United States, Italy and Spain. PBMCs, B-cell-depleted T cells, or T cells provided the cDNA or gDNA that made up the material.

CDR1 is SGDLS, CDR2 YYNGEE, per germline. This CDR3 has 15 amino acids. J lost 5 bases, V lost 1 base, and 5 bases had no gene match. In the authors' workflow: Using reference gene primer amplification, nucleated cell counts were estimated. Here immunoSEQ multiplex PCR was the method, and the copy in TCRdb shows in-frame clones only, minus some. V, J and clone size reflect that table, while D and trimming were determined from the DNA. This table has some 270,000 clones, around nine tenths appearing once. This clone was observed at least ten times. The specimen sequenced was peripheral blood. The sequence derives from a man in his forties with active or convalescent COVID-19. This rearrangement joins TRBV9 to TRBJ2-2, with 7 bases fitting TRBD2. DNA of the CDR3: TGTGCCAGCAGCGTAAGCGGGGCGGGGACCGGGGAGCTGTTTTTT. This gives the protein CASSVSGAGTGELFF.